This T cell receptor (beta chain) was obtained from a study of CD8 T cells in ankylosing spondylitis. The CDR3 runs 13 residues. CDR1 is SGHTA and CDR2 is FQGNSA in the germline V gene. The V and J ends lost 6 bases and 3 bases respectively, with 9 bases between them. TCRdb re-derived calls from the 5' RACE reads in MiXCR, one entry per CDR3 protein. Here the sample spans 350,000 to 400,000 distinct CDR3 sequences, roughly 22% being singletons. The receptor's source is a male donor with ankylosing spondylitis or in good health (not recorded which). The V gene is TRBV7-2, the J gene TRBJ2-1; D possibly corresponds to TRBD2 (5 bases). The source material was blood, either unsorted or a sorted T cell fraction (not recorded which). CDR3 in amino acids: CASRPEGYNEQFF. CDR3 in DNA: TGTGCCAGCAGACCAGAGGGCTACAATGAGCAGTTCTTC.